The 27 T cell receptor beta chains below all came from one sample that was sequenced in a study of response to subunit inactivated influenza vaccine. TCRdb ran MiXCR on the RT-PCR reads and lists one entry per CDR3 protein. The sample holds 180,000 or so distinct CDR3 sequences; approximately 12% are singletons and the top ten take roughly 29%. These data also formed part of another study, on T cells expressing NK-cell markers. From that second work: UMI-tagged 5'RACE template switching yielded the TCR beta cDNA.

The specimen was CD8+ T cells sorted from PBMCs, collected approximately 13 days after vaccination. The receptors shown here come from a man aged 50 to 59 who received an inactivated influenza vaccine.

Written as DNA, the CDR3 is TGTGCCTGGAGTGTATCTTCCTACGAGCAGTACTTC. This translates into CAWSVSSYEQYF. The V gene is TRBV30, the J gene TRBJ2-7; D gene ambiguous. The CDR3 runs 12 residues. Germline CDR1 is GTSNPN and CDR2 is SVGIG (reference sequence). Trimming pared 0 bases from V and 1 base from J, leaving 4 bases between.

For the CDR3, the DNA is TGCGCCAGCAGCCAAGTGGCAGGGGCCCCCGTAGAGCAGTTCTTC. Protein product: CASSQVAGAPVEQFF. The rearrangement joins TRBV4-3 to TRBJ2-1; maybe TRBD1 (6 bases). CDR3 length: 15 residues. Trimming stripped 1 base from V and 10 bases from J, with 17 bases between. Germline CDR1 reads LGHNA; CDR2 reads YSLEER.

The CDR3 nucleotides read TGTGCCAGCAGCTTGTCCCCAGCATACTCAAATACGCAGTATTTT. Translated: CASSLSPAYSNTQYF. The V gene is TRBV5-6, the J gene TRBJ2-3; D ambiguous. Trimming pared 1 base from V and 7 bases from J, leaving 16 bases between. CDR1 and CDR2 from the germline V gene are SGHDT and YYEEEE. The CDR3 length is 15 residues.

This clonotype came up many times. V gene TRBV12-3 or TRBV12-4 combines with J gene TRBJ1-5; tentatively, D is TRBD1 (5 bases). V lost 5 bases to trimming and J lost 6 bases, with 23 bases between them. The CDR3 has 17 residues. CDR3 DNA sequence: TGTGCCAGCAGTCCTTATCAGGGTGGGCAATTAGGTCAGCCCCAGCATTTT. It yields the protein CASSPYQGGQLGQPQHF.

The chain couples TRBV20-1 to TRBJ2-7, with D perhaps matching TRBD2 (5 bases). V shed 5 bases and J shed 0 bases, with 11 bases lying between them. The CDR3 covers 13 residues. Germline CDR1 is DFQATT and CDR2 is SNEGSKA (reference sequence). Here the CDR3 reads CSAHLASSYEQYF. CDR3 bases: TGCAGTGCTCATTTAGCGAGCTCCTACGAGCAGTACTTC.

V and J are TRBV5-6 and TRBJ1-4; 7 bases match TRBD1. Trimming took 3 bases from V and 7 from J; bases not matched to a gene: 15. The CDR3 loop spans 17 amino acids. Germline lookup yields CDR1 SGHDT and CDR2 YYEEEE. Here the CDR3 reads CASSWGTAPYPGEKLFF. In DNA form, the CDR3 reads TGTGCCAGCAGCTGGGGGACAGCGCCTTACCCAGGTGAAAAACTGTTTTTT.

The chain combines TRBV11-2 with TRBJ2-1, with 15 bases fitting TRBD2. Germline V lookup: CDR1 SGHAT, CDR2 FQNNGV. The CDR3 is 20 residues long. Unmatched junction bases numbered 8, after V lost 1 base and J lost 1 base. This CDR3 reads CASSLGGWGLAGGSYNEQFF. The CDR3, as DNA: TGTGCCAGCAGCTTAGGAGGTTGGGGACTAGCGGGAGGTTCCTACAATGAGCAGTTCTTC. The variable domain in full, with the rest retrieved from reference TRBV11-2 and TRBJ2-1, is EAGVAQSPRYKIIEKRQSVAFWCNPISGHATLYWYQQILGQGPKLLIQFQNNGVVDDSQLPKDRFSAERLKGVDSTLKIQPAKLEDSAVYLCASSLGGWGLAGGSYNEQFFGPGTRLTVL.

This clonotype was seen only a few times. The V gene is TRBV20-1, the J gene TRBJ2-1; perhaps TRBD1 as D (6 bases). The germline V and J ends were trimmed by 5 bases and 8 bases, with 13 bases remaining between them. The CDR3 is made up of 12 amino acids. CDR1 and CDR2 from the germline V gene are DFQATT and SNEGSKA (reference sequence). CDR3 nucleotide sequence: TGCAGTGCTCGGGACAACCGAGATGAGCAGTTCTTC. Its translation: CSARDNRDEQFF.

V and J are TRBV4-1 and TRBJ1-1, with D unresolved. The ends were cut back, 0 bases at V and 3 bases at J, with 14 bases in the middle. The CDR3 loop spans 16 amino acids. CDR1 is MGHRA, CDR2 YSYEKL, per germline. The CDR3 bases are TGCGCCAGCAGCCAAGATGAACGGATGGGGTACACTGAAGCTTTCTTT. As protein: CASSQDERMGYTEAFF.

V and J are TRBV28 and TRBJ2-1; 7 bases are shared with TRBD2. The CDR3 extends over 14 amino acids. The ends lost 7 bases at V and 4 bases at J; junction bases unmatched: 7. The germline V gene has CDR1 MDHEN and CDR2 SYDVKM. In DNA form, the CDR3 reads TGTGCCAGCAAAGACGGGAGGACTTACAATGAGCAGTTCTTC. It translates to CASKDGRTYNEQFF.

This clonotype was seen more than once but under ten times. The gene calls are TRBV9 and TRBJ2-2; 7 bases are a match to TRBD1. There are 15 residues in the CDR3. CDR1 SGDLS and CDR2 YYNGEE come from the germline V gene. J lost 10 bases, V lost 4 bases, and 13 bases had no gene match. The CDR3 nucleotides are TGTGCCAGCAGCTCAGGGACAGCTATTGTCGAGGAGCTGTTTTTT. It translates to CASSSGTAIVEELFF.

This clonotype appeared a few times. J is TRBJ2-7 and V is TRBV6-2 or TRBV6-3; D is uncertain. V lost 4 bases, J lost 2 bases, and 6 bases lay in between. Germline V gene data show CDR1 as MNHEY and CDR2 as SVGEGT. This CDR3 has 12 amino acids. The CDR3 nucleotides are TGTGCCAGCAGTTTCACACCCTACGAGCAGTACTTC. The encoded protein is CASSFTPYEQYF.

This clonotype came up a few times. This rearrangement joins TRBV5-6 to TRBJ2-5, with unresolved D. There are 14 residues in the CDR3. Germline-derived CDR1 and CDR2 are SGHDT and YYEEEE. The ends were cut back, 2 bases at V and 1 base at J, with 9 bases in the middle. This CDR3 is CASSFVVAQETQYF. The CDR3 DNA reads TGTGCCAGCAGCTTCGTGGTGGCCCAAGAGACCCAGTACTTC.

The CDR3: CASSFAVANTGELFF. The DNA of the CDR3 is TGTGCCAGCAGTTTTGCCGTAGCGAACACCGGGGAGCTGTTTTTT. V usage is TRBV28 and J usage is TRBJ2-2; no clear D. V lost 3 bases, J lost 0 bases, and 8 bases lay in between. The CDR3 length is 15 residues. Per germline, CDR1 MDHEN and CDR2 SYDVKM.

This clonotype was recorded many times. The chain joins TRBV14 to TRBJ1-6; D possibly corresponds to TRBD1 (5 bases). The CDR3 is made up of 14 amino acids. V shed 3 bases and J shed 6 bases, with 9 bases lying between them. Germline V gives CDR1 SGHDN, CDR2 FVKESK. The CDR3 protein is CASSHYDSNSPLHF. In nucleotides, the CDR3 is TGTGCCAGCAGCCATTACGACAGTAATTCACCCCTCCACTTT.

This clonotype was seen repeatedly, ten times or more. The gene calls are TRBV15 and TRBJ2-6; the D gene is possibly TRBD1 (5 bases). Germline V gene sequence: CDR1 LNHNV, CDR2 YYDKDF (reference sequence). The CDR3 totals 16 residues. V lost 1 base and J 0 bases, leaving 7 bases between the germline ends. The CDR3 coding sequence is TGTGCCACCAGCAGAGTGGACAACTCTGGGGCCAACGTCCTGACTTTC. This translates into CATSRVDNSGANVLTF.

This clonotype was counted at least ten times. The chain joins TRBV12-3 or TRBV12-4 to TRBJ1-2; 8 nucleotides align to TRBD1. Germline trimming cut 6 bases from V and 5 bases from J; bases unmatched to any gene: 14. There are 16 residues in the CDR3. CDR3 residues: CASSIGVQGAHYGYTF. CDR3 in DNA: TGTGCCAGCAGCATAGGGGTTCAGGGGGCGCATTATGGCTACACCTTC.

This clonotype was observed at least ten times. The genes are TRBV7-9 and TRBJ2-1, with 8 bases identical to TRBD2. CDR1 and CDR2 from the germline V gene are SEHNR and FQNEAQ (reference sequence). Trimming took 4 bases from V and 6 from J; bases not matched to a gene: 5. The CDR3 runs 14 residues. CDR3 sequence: CASSWGLVGNEQFF. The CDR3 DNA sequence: TGTGCCAGCAGCTGGGGACTAGTGGGCAATGAGCAGTTCTTC.

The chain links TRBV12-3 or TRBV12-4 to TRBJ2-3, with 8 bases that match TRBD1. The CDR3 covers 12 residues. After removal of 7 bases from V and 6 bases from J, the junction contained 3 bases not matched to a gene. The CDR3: CASTDRGDTQYF. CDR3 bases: TGTGCCAGCACCGACAGGGGCGATACGCAGTATTTT.

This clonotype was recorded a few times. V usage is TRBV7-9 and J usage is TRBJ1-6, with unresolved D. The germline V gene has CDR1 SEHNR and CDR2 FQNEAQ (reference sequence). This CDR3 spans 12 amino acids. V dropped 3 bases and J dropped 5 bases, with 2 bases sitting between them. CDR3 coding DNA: TGTGCCAGCAGCTTTGATAATTCACCCCTCCACTTT. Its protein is CASSFDNSPLHF.

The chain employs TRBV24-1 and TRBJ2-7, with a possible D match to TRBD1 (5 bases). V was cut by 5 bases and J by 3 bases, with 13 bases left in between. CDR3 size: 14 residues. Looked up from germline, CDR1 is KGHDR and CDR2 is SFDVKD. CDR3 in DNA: TGTGCCACCAGTGCCGTTGACAGAATCTACGAGCAGTACTTC. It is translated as CATSAVDRIYEQYF.

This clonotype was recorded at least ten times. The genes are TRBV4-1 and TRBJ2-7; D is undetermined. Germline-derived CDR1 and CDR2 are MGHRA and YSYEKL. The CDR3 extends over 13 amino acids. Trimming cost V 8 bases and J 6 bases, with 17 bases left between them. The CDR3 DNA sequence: TGCGCCAGCGCCATGACGGATCAGACCGAGCAGTACTTC. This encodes CASAMTDQTEQYF.

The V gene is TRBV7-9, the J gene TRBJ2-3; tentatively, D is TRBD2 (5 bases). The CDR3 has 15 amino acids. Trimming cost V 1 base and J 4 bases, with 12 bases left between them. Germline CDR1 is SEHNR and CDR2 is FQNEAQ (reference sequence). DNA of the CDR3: TGTGCCAGCAGCTTAGGAAGTAGCGCGCCAGATACGCAGTATTTT. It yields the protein CASSLGSSAPDTQYF.

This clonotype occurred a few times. For the CDR3, the DNA is TGTGCCAGCAGCCCCGGGACAGGGCATAGGAGTGAGCAGTTCTTC. Its protein is CASSPGTGHRSEQFF. V and J are TRBV27 and TRBJ2-1, with 9 nucleotides matching TRBD1. The V gene end was trimmed by 6 bases and the J gene end by 9 bases; junction bases not matched to a gene: 12. Germline values: CDR1 MNHEY, CDR2 SMNVEV (reference sequence). The CDR3 consists of 15 residues.

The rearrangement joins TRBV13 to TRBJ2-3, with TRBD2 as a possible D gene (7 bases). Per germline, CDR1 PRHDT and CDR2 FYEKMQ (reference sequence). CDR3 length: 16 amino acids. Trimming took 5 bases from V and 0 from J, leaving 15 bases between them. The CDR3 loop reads CASSEEAGASTDTQYF. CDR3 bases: TGTGCCAGCAGCGAAGAGGCGGGGGCAAGCACAGATACGCAGTATTTT. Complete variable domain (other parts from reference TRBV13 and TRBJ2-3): AAGVIQSPRHLIKEKRETATLKCYPIPRHDTVYWYQQGPGQDPQFLISFYEKMQSDKGSIPDRFSAQQFSDYHSELNMSSLELGDSALYFCASSEEAGASTDTQYFGPGTRLTVL.

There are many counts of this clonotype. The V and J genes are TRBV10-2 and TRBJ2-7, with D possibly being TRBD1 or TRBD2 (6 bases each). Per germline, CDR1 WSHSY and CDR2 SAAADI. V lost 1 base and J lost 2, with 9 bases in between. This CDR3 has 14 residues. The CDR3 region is CASSELGGPYEQYF. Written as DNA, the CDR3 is TGCGCCAGCAGTGAGTTGGGGGGCCCCTACGAGCAGTACTTC.

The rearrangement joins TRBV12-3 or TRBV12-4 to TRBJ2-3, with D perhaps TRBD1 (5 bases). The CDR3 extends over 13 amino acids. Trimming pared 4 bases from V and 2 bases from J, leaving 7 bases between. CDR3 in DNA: TGTGCCAGCAGTTGGGGCCTCACAGATACGCAGTATTTT. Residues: CASSWGLTDTQYF.